This entry is about one TCR beta chain. This clone appeared once. This clone's antigen is unknown. No base-level quality is on record; no much larger clone is a single base apart. This specimen comes from a study of cytotoxic CD8 clonotypes in ibrutinib-treated CLL (dated by TCRdb to about 2021). General notes on the study: In this cohort, about 15 patients were treatment-naive and fewer than 13 were relapsed/refractory, while around 17 had unmutated IGHV. Partial responses were observed in 24 patients and complete responses in 2; after a median follow-up of around 68 months, remission was maintained in approximately 14 patients and progression was observed in roughly twelve. Response samples were obtained after a median of 12 months of treatment, with a range of roughly 6 to 36 months. On average, each sample had some 250,000 productive templates and under 95,000 productive rearrangements. Of the 90 or so participants in the trial, about 25 had longitudinal samples available. Cryopreserved peripheral blood mononuclear cells were collected before treatment, at response, and at either disease progression or sustained remission. Every sample from remission and from progressive disease was obtained while the patients were still on ibrutinib.

The V end loses 5 bases and the J end loses 0 bases, and a stretch of 21 bases separates them. Inclusive of the bounding cysteine and phenylalanine, the CDR3 is 18 residues long. The entry retains the CDR3 DNA only, 54 bases that are in frame from base 1. CDR1 and CDR2, per the germline V gene (reference sequence), are WNHNN and SYGVQD. A MiSeq instrument was used for deep resolution sequencing, which targeted depths ranging from 1 in 1 million up to 1 in 200,000 T cells, with coverage averaging 10x for each clonotype. TCR beta libraries were generated with the immunoSEQ hsTCRB Kit. The original pipeline was this. ImmunoSEQ Data Assistant and ImmunoSEQ Analyzer were used for data analysis, and V, D and J genes were assigned according to IMGT definitions. Clonality, which ranges from 0 to 1, was calculated by subtracting the normalized Shannon entropy of productive rearrangement frequencies from one. Only overrepresented clonotypes making up at least 0.05% of each patient's repertoire were included in the public clonotype analysis. Some 13 age-matched healthy donor repertoires from immuneACCESS served as clonality controls. In its TCRdb copy, this immuneACCESS table keeps in-frame sequences only and misses some clones. Where compared with another copy, unresolved V genes explain less than half of these, and the others have no known cause. The D gene and trimming were derived from the DNA, and the V and J assignments and clone size from that table. This sample gives approximately 190,000 clones in total; 79% of them show up just once. 9.5% to 12% of the sample comes from the top ten.

What the time point label conveys for this sample: about eleven months on ibrutinib. For TCR beta library preparation, approximately 2 micrograms of genomic DNA were isolated from cryopreserved PBMCs. Longitudinal blood samples from CLL patients receiving ibrutinib monotherapy were subjected to high-throughput TCR beta sequencing. Patients were enrolled in a phase 2 open-label single-center ibrutinib monotherapy trial. The study at large found these results: Public clonotypes were rare and either contracted or stayed stable during treatment, and the rise in clonality at ibrutinib response reflected the expansion of private clonotypes. Baseline clonality exceeded that of age-matched healthy donors and correlated strongly with circulating CD8+ T-cell counts. An increase in clonality was observed at ibrutinib response, with clonality remaining stable during sustained remission and falling back toward baseline at progression. Sampling times were not matched between sustained-remission and progressing patients, and lymph node repertoires were not studied.

The sequence was collected from a human donor with chronic lymphocytic leukemia. The sequences come from PBMCs, collected after 12 months of ibrutinib treatment. The chain couples TRBV10-1 to TRBJ2-3, and possibly TRBD2, on 6 matching bases. CDR3 sequence: CASSQSGLQFSSTDTQYF. The bases read TGCGCCAGCAGTCAGAGCGGACTACAATTTTCTAGCACAGATACGCAGTATTTT.